The 26 T cell receptor beta chains presented below share a single source sample, sequenced in a study of regulatory T cells in long-lasting Graves disease. With iRepertoire HTBI primers and Arm-PCR of CDR3 regions, TCR beta libraries were built. Via MiXCR, TCRdb re-called the multiplex PCR reads, giving one row per CDR3 protein. The data hold 400,000 to 500,000 distinct CDR3 sequences, with less than 25% observed a single time. Time point defined: persistent/refractory GD, antithyroid drugs over 5 years with positive TRAb. There was RNA extracted from PBMCs, and the TCR library was made from it. This specimen was peripheral blood mononuclear cells (PBMCs), taken when the disease was refractory, from a patient treated with antithyroid drugs. These receptors all come from a female donor with Graves disease.

A few counts support this clonotype. The V call is TRBV28, the J call TRBJ2-4; D possibly corresponds to TRBD2 (5 bases). The CDR3 covers 15 residues. Germline CDR1 and CDR2: MDHEN and SYDVKM. Trimming cost V 6 bases and J 3 bases, with 15 bases left between them. The CDR3 DNA sequence: TGTGCCAGCAGCCGGGGTGGGGTGGTCAAAAACATTCAGTACTTC. As protein: CASSRGGVVKNIQYF.

This clonotype was seen a handful of times. This chain joins TRBV5-1 and TRBJ1-5, with 9 bases matching TRBD1. Per germline, CDR1 SGHRS and CDR2 YFSETQ. This CDR3 is built from 15 residues. The V and J ends lost 0 bases and 5 bases, in that order; junction bases with no gene match: 3. CDR3 in amino acids: CASSLGQGEDQPQHF. DNA of the CDR3: TGCGCCAGCAGCTTGGGACAGGGGGAGGATCAGCCCCAGCATTTT.

This clonotype has just a few counts. The chain couples TRBV25-1 to TRBJ2-5, with TRBD1 identical over 9 bases. The CDR3 contains 16 residues. Germline V gives CDR1 MGHDK, CDR2 SYGVNS. V gave up 0 bases and J gave up 4 bases; unmatched junction bases: 6. The CDR3 protein is CASSEYGTGRGETQYF. The CDR3 bases are TGTGCCAGCAGTGAATATGGGACAGGGCGTGGAGAGACCCAGTACTTC.

On this clonotype itself: Given a much more abundant clone one base away, this may be a read error. The J gene is TRBJ2-1, the V gene TRBV27; 8 nucleotides match TRBD1. CDR1 is MNHEY, CDR2 SMNVEV, per germline (reference sequence). V trimming: 10 bases; J trimming: 9 bases; junction bases outside the gene matches: 17. The CDR3 runs 15 residues. For the CDR3, the DNA is TGTGCCACCAAGGAGTACAGGGGGGTCCGGACTGAGCAGTTCTTC. It encodes CATKEYRGVRTEQFF.

In its sample, this clonotype was seen a few times. The V gene is TRBV20-1, the J gene TRBJ1-3; possible D gene TRBD1, 5 bases. V was cut by 0 bases and J by 0 bases, with 12 bases left in between. The germline CDR1 and CDR2 sequences are DFQATT and SNEGSKA (reference sequence). This CDR3 is 16 amino acids long. CDR3 nucleotides: TGCAGTGCTAGAGATCGAACAGGTGTCTCTGGAAACACCATATATTTT. It is translated as CSARDRTGVSGNTIYF.

V gene TRBV28 combines with J gene TRBJ2-1; TRBD2 matches at 8 bases. The CDR3 consists of 14 residues. Losses at the gene ends were 7 bases for V and 3 bases for J; bases not matched to a gene: 5. Germline-derived CDR1 and CDR2 are MDHEN and SYDVKM. This CDR3 is CASMGSGSYNEQFF. Here the CDR3 DNA reads TGTGCCAGCATGGGAAGCGGGAGCTACAATGAGCAGTTCTTC.

This clonotype was found many times. The V call is TRBV28, the J call TRBJ2-7, with no clear D. The germline gives CDR1 MDHEN, CDR2 SYDVKM. V was cut by 6 bases and J by 6 bases, with 21 bases left in between. This CDR3 has 15 residues. The CDR3: CASSDRTGRVSEQYF. CDR3 DNA: TGTGCCAGCAGCGATCGGACGGGTAGGGTCTCCGAGCAGTACTTC.

This clonotype was counted at least ten times. The rearrangement uses TRBV6-1 and TRBJ2-2, with D possibly matching TRBD1 (6 bases). This CDR3 region has 15 residues. CDR1 and CDR2 from the germline V gene are MNHNS and SASEGT. Trimming took off 6 bases at V and 2 bases at J, with 13 bases between the two ends. The CDR3 coding sequence is TGTGCCAGCAGGAAACCGGGACAAAACACCGGGGAGCTGTTTTTT. Translating gives CASRKPGQNTGELFF.

The gene calls are TRBV29-1 and TRBJ1-2; D is possibly TRBD1 (5 bases). Germline-derived CDR1 and CDR2 are SQVTM and ANQGSEA. Between the trimmed V and J ends, which lost 4 bases and 7 bases, there was a span of 16 bases. This CDR3 spans 13 amino acids. The CDR3 is CSVAPTEHGGYTF. The CDR3 bases are TGCAGCGTTGCCCCGACAGAACATGGTGGCTACACCTTC.

Ten or more counts support this clonotype. The CDR3 DNA is TGTGCCAGCAGTCCACCCTTGGCAGGGGGCGCAGTGAACACTGAAGCTTTCTTT. Protein sequence: CASSPPLAGGAVNTEAFF. The chain links TRBV7-9 to TRBJ1-1; 8 nucleotides line up with TRBD1. V dropped 6 bases and J dropped 0; count of bases not matched to a gene: 15. Germline V lookup: CDR1 SEHNR, CDR2 FQNEAQ (reference sequence). CDR3 length: 18 residues.

The chain has TRBV5-1 and TRBJ1-4; no clear D gene. The germline gives CDR1 SGHRS, CDR2 YFSETQ. The CDR3 extends over 15 amino acids. With 3 bases removed from V and 0 bases from J, the gap between germline ends came to 9 bases. CDR3 sequence: CASSSSGATNEKLFF. The CDR3 nucleotides are TGCGCCAGCAGCTCCTCCGGGGCAACTAATGAAAAACTGTTTTTT.

The chain recombines TRBV7-2 with TRBJ2-1; 7 bases fit TRBD1. Unmatched junction bases numbered 7, after V lost 4 bases and J lost 1 base. Germline V gives CDR1 SGHTA, CDR2 FQGNSA. CDR3 length equals 16 residues. This chain's CDR3 is CASSSNPTGSYNEQFF. The CDR3 DNA follows: TGTGCCAGCAGCTCGAACCCGACAGGGTCCTACAATGAGCAGTTCTTC.

The chain has TRBV7-6 and TRBJ2-7, with a weak D call TRBD2 (7 bases). V lost 0 bases and J lost 6, with 18 bases in between. Germline V gene sequence: CDR1 SGHVS, CDR2 FNYEAQ. The CDR3 has 16 residues. The CDR3 nucleotides read TGTGCCAGCAGCTTAGCAGCAGGGACACTAGCGACCGAGCAGTACTTC. Protein sequence: CASSLAAGTLATEQYF.

The table lists this clonotype with many counts. The V call is TRBV28, the J call TRBJ1-5, with D possibly being TRBD1 (5 bases). Germline V gives CDR1 MDHEN, CDR2 SYDVKM. This CDR3 is 13 amino acids long. Trimming pared 6 bases from V and 6 bases from J, leaving 12 bases between. The CDR3 sequence: CASSAGFGQPQHF. The CDR3 DNA reads as TGTGCCAGCAGCGCAGGGTTCGGTCAGCCCCAGCATTTT.

This clonotype was detected a few times. The rearrangement links TRBV7-9 to TRBJ2-7, with D uncertain. The CDR3 runs 15 residues. Trimming took off 4 bases at V and 4 bases at J, with 17 bases between the two ends. Germline assignment: CDR1 SEHNR and CDR2 FQNEAQ (reference sequence). CDR3 loop: CASSSEPFRAYEQYF. In DNA form, the CDR3 reads TGTGCCAGCAGCTCCGAGCCGTTTAGGGCTTACGAGCAGTACTTC.

The V call is TRBV9, the J call TRBJ1-1; TRBD1 is a possible D gene (6 bases). The germline gives CDR1 SGDLS, CDR2 YYNGEE. The V and J ends lost 1 base and 0 bases respectively, with 22 bases between them. The CDR3 sequence is 19 residues long. The CDR3 region is CASSVWDGRGGPMNTEAFF. CDR3 nucleotides: TGTGCCAGCAGCGTATGGGATGGTAGAGGGGGTCCCATGAACACTGAAGCTTTCTTT.

This clonotype appeared many times. At one end the junction does not follow the germline gene, possibly because of a read error. This chain links TRBV6-1 with TRBJ1-1; 7 positions agree with TRBD1. CDR3 length: 13 amino acids. CDR1 is MNHNS and CDR2 is SASEGT in the germline V gene. CDR3 amino acids: CASSPPTGTVVFF. CDR3 in DNA: TGTGCCAGCAGTCCACCCACCGGGACAGTCGTATTTTTT.

Comment on this clonotype: Just one base apart from a much larger clone, this may be a read error. The chain joins TRBV12-3 or TRBV12-4 to TRBJ2-2; 7 bases match TRBD2. This CDR3 contains 15 residues. CDR3 residues: CASSRLAINTGVLFF. The CDR3 DNA is TGTGCCAGCAGCAGACTAGCCATAAACACCGGGGTGCTGTTTTTT.

The rearrangement joins TRBV13 to TRBJ2-5; a possible D gene is TRBD1 (5 bases). The CDR3 has 14 amino acids. With 5 bases removed from V and 2 bases from J, the gap between germline ends came to 12 bases. From germline, CDR1 is PRHDT and CDR2 FYEKMQ (reference sequence). In DNA form, the CDR3 reads TGTGCCAGCAGCGGTAGGGGCCTGCAAGAGACCCAGTACTTC. This gives the protein CASSGRGLQETQYF.

This clonotype was picked up many times. The V call is TRBV15, the J call TRBJ2-7; 9 bases line up with TRBD1. The CDR3 totals 15 residues. J was trimmed by 2 bases and V by 3 bases; bases with no gene match: 5. Germline V lookup: CDR1 LNHNV, CDR2 YYDKDF (reference sequence). For the CDR3, the DNA is TGTGCCACCAGCAGCCGACAGGGGGTTACCTACGAGCAGTACTTC. Translating gives CATSSRQGVTYEQYF.

A note on this clonotype: A read error is possible here, since a much larger clone lies one base away. This chain uses TRBV20-1 with TRBJ2-1, with D possibly matching TRBD2 (5 bases). In germline, CDR1 is DFQATT, CDR2 SNEGSKA (reference sequence). This CDR3 region has 12 residues. The CDR3 DNA reads as TGCAGTACTAGAGATACGGGGAATGAGCAGTTCTTC. Protein: CSTRDTGNEQFF.

This clonotype has ten or more counts. The gene calls are TRBV27 and TRBJ1-4; 9 bases are a match to TRBD1. Germline values: CDR1 MNHEY, CDR2 SMNVEV (reference sequence). The J segment lost 6 bases and the V segment lost 6 bases, leaving 8 bases of the junction unmatched. The CDR3 totals 15 residues. For the CDR3, the DNA is TGTGCCAGCAGCCCGGAGAGGACAGGGGATGAAAAACTGTTTTTT. Its protein is CASSPERTGDEKLFF.

This clonotype was seen only a few times. V gene TRBV10-3 combines with J gene TRBJ2-7, with a possible D match to TRBD1 (5 bases). Per germline, CDR1 ENHRY and CDR2 SYGVKD. The CDR3 covers 15 residues. Between the trimmed V and J ends, which lost 0 bases and 5 bases, there was a span of 14 bases. CDR3 nucleotides: TGTGCCATCAGTGAGTCGCTTCAGGGTAAGCACGAGCAGTACTTC. It yields the protein CAISESLQGKHEQYF.

The chain is built from TRBV19 and TRBJ2-1, with D possibly matching TRBD2 (6 bases). Germline CDR1 and CDR2: LNHDA and SQIVND (reference sequence). The CDR3 is 15 residues long. The V gene lost 3 bases and the J gene lost 6 bases, with 15 bases spanning the gap. The DNA of the CDR3 is TGTGCCAGTAGTATTACGTTCGGCGGGGCCAATGAGCAGTTCTTC. Its translation: CASSITFGGANEQFF.

In its sample, this clonotype was seen a few times. CDR3: CAWSARSGPFSGNTIYF. For the CDR3, the DNA is TGTGCCTGGAGTGCCCGTTCGGGTCCTTTCTCTGGAAACACCATATATTTT. This chain connects TRBV30 to TRBJ1-3; D not resolved. Trimming pared 1 base from V and 0 bases from J, leaving 16 bases between. The CDR3 length is 17 residues. CDR1 and CDR2 from the germline V gene are GTSNPN and SVGIG (reference sequence).

With respect to this clonotype: One end of the junction fails to match germline, which may point to a read error. The chain links TRBV6-2 or TRBV6-3 to TRBJ2-5; TRBD2 matches at 7 bases. Per germline, CDR1 MNHEY and CDR2 SVGEGT. CDR3 size: 15 residues. The CDR3 nucleotides are TGTGCCGGCAGTTACTCGTGGGAGGGAGGAGAGACCCAGTACTTC. Translation gives CAGSYSWEGGETQYF.